The clone carrying this T cell receptor beta chain appeared a few times. CDR1 is LGHDT and CDR2 is YNNKEL in the germline V gene (reference sequence). CDR3 length: 17 amino acids. Trimming removed 5 bases from V and 4 bases from J, with 22 bases in between. TCRdb re-called the 5' RACE reads through MiXCR, storing one row per CDR3 protein. The sample includes some 1,700,000 distinct CDR3 sequences, roughly 35% of them seen just once. The data derive from a study of identical twins. The J gene is TRBJ2-3, the V gene TRBV3-1; D may correspond to TRBD1 or TRBD2 (5 bases each). This sequence originates from a newborn girl in good health. The sequenced sample was cord blood. CDR3 sequence reads: CASSYYRRDRSADTQYF. The CDR3 coding sequence is TGTGCCAGCAGCTACTATCGACGGGACCGTTCCGCAGATACGCAGTATTTT.